These T cell receptor beta chains were read from a single sample in a study of blood T cell repertoires in COVID-19. Sequencing was performed with immunoSEQ multiplex PCR; in TCRdb, only in-frame clones are kept and a portion is missing. The data show approximately 200,000 clones, with roughly 85% seen just once and over 5% held by the top ten. Sequences were obtained from peripheral blood. These TCRs come from a woman aged 25-40 years with acute or convalescent COVID-19. Both conserved end residues are part of each CDR3. Each record gives: J gene, CDR3 length, V gene, D gene, clone size, CDR3 DNA, CDR3 protein. D genes are given only for firm matches. A row's size may be missing; if present it is once, few, many or a size class.

J: TRBJ2-5; length: 13; V: TRBV7-2; D: .; size: .; DNA: TGTGCCAGCAGCTTGGGAGCGTGGGAGACCCAGTACTTC; CDR3: CASSLGAWETQYF
J: TRBJ2-5; length: 17; V: TRBV4-3; D: TRBD2; size: few; DNA: TGCGCCAGCAGCCAAGATTTAGGACTAGCGGGGGGAGGGACCCAGTACTTC; CDR3: CASSQDLGLAGGGTQYF
J: TRBJ2-7; length: 13; V: TRBV11-3; D: .; size: few; DNA: TGTGCCAGCAGCTTAGCGGGGGATACGTATCAGTACTTC; CDR3: CASSLAGDTYQYF
J: TRBJ2-1; length: 15; V: TRBV27; D: TRBD1; size: .; DNA: TGTGCCAGCAGCCCGTATACGGACAGGGCCGATGAGCAGTTCTTC; CDR3: CASSPYTDRADEQFF
J: TRBJ1-6; length: 15; V: TRBV6-4; D: TRBD1; size: .; DNA: TGTGCCAGCAGTGAAGGACAGGGGGGGAATTCACCCCTCCACTTT; CDR3: CASSEGQGGNSPLHF
J: TRBJ2-2; length: 12; V: TRBV11-1; D: .; size: .; DNA: TGTGCCAGCAGCTCGGACAGATTGGAGCTGTTTTTT; CDR3: CASSSDRLELFF
J: TRBJ1-1; length: 15; V: TRBV7-2; D: .; size: .; DNA: TGTGCCAGCAGCCCACGCGGGTTATCAGACACTGAAGCTTTCTTT; CDR3: CASSPRGLSDTEAFF
J: TRBJ1-5; length: 17; V: TRBV7-9; D: TRBD1; size: .; DNA: TGTGCCAGCAGCCCCGGACAGGGTCGGGTAAGCAATCAGCCCCAGCATTTT; CDR3: CASSPGQGRVSNQPQHF
J: TRBJ1-4; length: 14; V: TRBV7-2; D: .; size: .; DNA: TGTGCCAGCAGCGTGGGAGGGAGACGTGAAAAACTGTTTTTT; CDR3: CASSVGGRREKLFF
J: TRBJ1-2; length: 14; V: TRBV6-6; D: .; size: once; DNA: TGTGCCAGCAGCCACGTGTCGGCTAGAGATGGCTACACCTTC; CDR3: CASSHVSARDGYTF
J: TRBJ1-2; length: 16; V: TRBV2; D: TRBD1; size: .; DNA: TGTGCCAGCAGTGAAGCCGGCCGGGACAGGGGCTATGGCTACACCTTC; CDR3: CASSEAGRDRGYGYTF
J: TRBJ2-3; length: 18; V: TRBV24-1; D: .; size: .; DNA: TGTGCCACCAGTGCCCTTTTAAGGGGGACCACCTCCGAGGATACGCAGTATTTT; CDR3: CATSALLRGTTSEDTQYF
J: TRBJ1-3; length: 20; V: TRBV6-9; D: .; size: .; DNA: TGTGCCAGCAGTTATTGGCTTACCAAACAGACAGACGACTCTGGAAACACCATATATTTT; CDR3: CASSYWLTKQTDDSGNTIYF
J: TRBJ1-1; length: 13; V: TRBV7-9; D: .; size: .; DNA: TGTGCCACCGTAGAACACCCGGGGACTGAAGCTTTCTTT; CDR3: CATVEHPGTEAFF
J: TRBJ2-3; length: 18; V: TRBV28; D: TRBD2; size: .; DNA: TGTGCCAGCAGTTCCCGGATGCAGCGGGAGACATTCACAGATACGCAGTATTTT; CDR3: CASSSRMQRETFTDTQYF
J: TRBJ1-2; length: 13; V: TRBV5-1; D: TRBD1; size: .; DNA: TGCGCCAGCACGACAGGGCATTCAGAGGGCTACACCTTC; CDR3: CASTTGHSEGYTF
J: TRBJ1-4; length: 14; V: TRBV30; D: .; size: .; DNA: TGTGCCTGGGGGGCCGACAGTCCAAATGAAAAACTGTTTTTT; CDR3: CAWGADSPNEKLFF
J: TRBJ1-2; length: 13; V: TRBV2; D: TRBD1; size: .; DNA: TGTGCCAGCAGTGGGACAGGGGCCTATGGCTACACCTTC; CDR3: CASSGTGAYGYTF
J: TRBJ1-1; length: 18; V: TRBV6-2/TRBV6-3; D: .; size: .; DNA: TGTGCCAGCAGTTACTCCACCGCGACTCGGGGGGCTAATACTGAAGCTTTCTTT; CDR3: CASSYSTATRGANTEAFF
J: TRBJ2-7; length: 12; V: TRBV25-1; D: .; size: .; DNA: TGTGCCAGCAGTGTAGGGGTCGGCGAGCAGTACTTC; CDR3: CASSVGVGEQYF
J: TRBJ2-7; length: 12; V: TRBV28; D: .; size: .; DNA: TGTGCCAGCAGTTGGTCCTACCACGAGCAGTACTTC; CDR3: CASSWSYHEQYF
J: TRBJ2-7; length: 16; V: TRBV27; D: .; size: .; DNA: TGTGCCAGCAGTTTTTCGTCCGAGCTAACTAGGGGGAAGCAGTACTTC; CDR3: CASSFSSELTRGKQYF
J: TRBJ2-4; length: 14; V: TRBV2; D: .; size: .; DNA: TGTGCCAGCAGTGAAACATTCGCCAAAAACATTCAGTACTTC; CDR3: CASSETFAKNIQYF
J: TRBJ1-6; length: 14; V: TRBV15; D: .; size: .; DNA: TGTGCCACCAGCGGCAGGTCCTATAATTCACCCCTCCACTTT; CDR3: CATSGRSYNSPLHF
J: TRBJ2-6; length: 17; V: TRBV25-1; D: .; size: .; DNA: TGTGCCAGCAGTGCCCAGACAGGAGGCTCTGGGGCCAACGTCCTGACTTTC; CDR3: CASSAQTGGSGANVLTF
J: TRBJ2-7; length: 15; V: TRBV5-5; D: TRBD1; size: .; DNA: TGTGCCAGCAGCTTCGACAGGGGCCCTTCCTACGAGCAGTACTTC; CDR3: CASSFDRGPSYEQYF
J: TRBJ1-2; length: 13; V: TRBV12-3/TRBV12-4; D: TRBD1; size: .; DNA: TGTGCCAGCAGTTCGACAGGGTGGAACGGCTACACCTTC; CDR3: CASSSTGWNGYTF
J: TRBJ1-2; length: 14; V: TRBV5-1; D: .; size: .; DNA: TGCGCCAGCAGCCCCGGCGGGGCGACGTCAGGCTACACCTTC; CDR3: CASSPGGATSGYTF
J: TRBJ1-5; length: 14; V: TRBV28; D: .; size: .; DNA: TGTGCCACCTTAACAGGTGGGAGGAATCAGCCCCAGCATTTT; CDR3: CATLTGGRNQPQHF
J: TRBJ2-7; length: 12; V: TRBV11-2; D: .; size: .; DNA: TGTGCCAGCAGCTTAGATCGTCTCGAGCAGTACTTC; CDR3: CASSLDRLEQYF
J: TRBJ2-7; length: 13; V: TRBV6-2/TRBV6-3; D: .; size: .; DNA: TGTGCCAGCAGTTACGGACAGTTCTACGAGCAGTACTTC; CDR3: CASSYGQFYEQYF
J: TRBJ1-1; length: 13; V: TRBV6-5; D: TRBD1; size: .; DNA: TGTGCCAGCAGACGCGACAGGGCGGCTGAAGCTTTCTTT; CDR3: CASRRDRAAEAFF
J: TRBJ1-2; length: 11; V: TRBV12-3/TRBV12-4; D: .; size: .; DNA: TGTGCCAGCAGCCGACTTGATGGCTACACCTTC; CDR3: CASSRLDGYTF
J: TRBJ1-2; length: 14; V: TRBV6-1; D: .; size: .; DNA: TGTGCCAGCAGTGAAGGCTTTAACAGGGATGGCTACACCTTC; CDR3: CASSEGFNRDGYTF
J: TRBJ2-5; length: 16; V: TRBV6-5; D: TRBD2; size: .; DNA: TGTGCCAGCAGTTCGATCACTAGCGGGGGGGCGGAGACCCAGTACTTC; CDR3: CASSSITSGGAETQYF
J: TRBJ1-2; length: 15; V: TRBV11-2; D: .; size: .; DNA: TGTGCCAGCAGCTTAGCTCACAGGAGAAACTATGGCTACACCTTC; CDR3: CASSLAHRRNYGYTF
J: TRBJ2-5; length: 15; V: TRBV19; D: TRBD2; size: once; DNA: TGTGCCAGTAGTCCTACCCGGACTAGCCAAGAGACCCAGTACTTC; CDR3: CASSPTRTSQETQYF
J: TRBJ2-5; length: 12; V: TRBV30; D: .; size: .; DNA: TGTGCCTGGAGTGGTAGAGGAGAGACCCAGTACTTC; CDR3: CAWSGRGETQYF
J: TRBJ1-3; length: 14; V: TRBV10-3; D: .; size: .; DNA: TGTGCCACGGGAGGAGGGGGGGCTGGAAACACCATATATTTT; CDR3: CATGGGGAGNTIYF
J: TRBJ2-5; length: 16; V: TRBV18; D: TRBD2; size: .; DNA: TGTGCCAGCTCACCGCGCGGGACTAGCGGCCAAGAGACCCAGTACTTC; CDR3: CASSPRGTSGQETQYF
J: TRBJ2-1; length: 14; V: TRBV21-1; D: .; size: .; DNA: TGTGCCAGCAGCAAAGATGGGGGGACCTATTGGGGGTTCTTC; CDR3: CASSKDGGTYWGFF
J: TRBJ2-7; length: 14; V: TRBV11-2; D: .; size: .; DNA: TGTGCCAGCAGCTCGTATGGAGGGGATTACGAGCAGTACTTC; CDR3: CASSSYGGDYEQYF
J: TRBJ1-4; length: 14; V: TRBV25-1; D: TRBD1; size: .; DNA: TGTGCCAGCAGTGAATCCGGGACAGCTGAAAAACTGTTTTTT; CDR3: CASSESGTAEKLFF
J: TRBJ2-1; length: 13; V: TRBV29-1; D: .; size: once; DNA: TGCAGCGTTGAAGGGATTGGGGGCTATGAGCAGTTCTTC; CDR3: CSVEGIGGYEQFF
J: TRBJ1-4; length: 12; V: TRBV27; D: TRBD1; size: .; DNA: TGTGCCAGCAGTTTCTCTGGACAGGGGGTGATTTTT; CDR3: CASSFSGQGVIF